The 9 T cell receptor beta chains given below trace back to one sample, sequenced in a study of OX40 agonist ivuxolimab in advanced cancers. Some clones are missing from TCRdb's copy, which holds only in-frame ones; the method was immunoSEQ multiplex PCR. This sample yields about 110,000 clones, of which approximately 89% are seen a single time; 0.27% belongs to the top ten. The sequencing here drew on CD4+ or CD8+ T cells sorted from blood, taken in a trial of the OX40 agonist ivuxolimab. The receptors derive from an adult with an advanced solid tumor such as melanoma, head and neck, liver or kidney cancer.

This clone has more than one count but fewer than ten. This chain joins TRBV28 and TRBJ2-2; D may be TRBD2 (6 bases). The CDR3 has 14 residues. Trimming pared 6 bases from V and 2 bases from J, leaving 10 bases between. Per the germline V gene, CDR1 is MDHEN and CDR2 is SYDVKM. CDR3 nucleotide sequence: TGTGCCAGCAGCTCCGGGACTAACACCGGGGAGCTGTTTTTT. Encoded protein: CASSSGTNTGELFF.

This clone was counted once. In DNA, the CDR3 is TGTGCCAGCAGCATACGACAGGGCCAAGAGACCCAGTACTTC. Its protein is CASSIRQGQETQYF. The V gene is TRBV9, the J gene TRBJ2-5; 7 bases map to TRBD1. Germline trimming cut 4 bases from V and 1 base from J; bases unmatched to any gene: 4. This CDR3 is built from 14 residues. Germline V gene sequence: CDR1 SGDLS, CDR2 YYNGEE. Drawing the rest from reference TRBV9 and TRBJ2-5, the complete variable domain is DSGVTQTPKHLITATGQRVTLRCSPRSGDLSVYWYQQSLDQGLQFLIQYYNGEERAKGNILERFSAQQFPDLHSELNLSSLELGDSALYFCASSIRQGQETQYFGPGTRLLVL.

The chain carries TRBV5-6 and TRBJ1-1, with 8 bases matching TRBD1. CDR1 is SGHDT and CDR2 is YYEEEE in the germline V gene. The CDR3 totals 14 residues. Trimming at V came to 2 bases and at J to 5 bases, leaving 5 bases not matched to a gene. The CDR3 DNA reads as TGTGCCAGCAGCTTCCGGGACAGGCAAACTGAAGCTTTCTTT. It encodes CASSFRDRQTEAFF.

The chain combines TRBV19 with TRBJ1-6; no firm D call. Trimming pared 3 bases from V and 11 bases from J, leaving 14 bases between. The CDR3 is 14 amino acids. CDR1 and CDR2 (germline): LNHDA, SQIVND (reference sequence). CDR3 DNA: TGTGCCAGTAGTATGAACACTTTCGGCACACCCCTCCACTTT. Translating gives CASSMNTFGTPLHF.

This clone was observed a single time. The chain uses TRBV27 and TRBJ1-6; the match to TRBD1 covers 7 bases. The CDR3 has 15 amino acids. Germline lookup yields CDR1 MNHEY and CDR2 SMNVEV (reference sequence). Trimming took 7 bases from V and 4 from J; bases not matched to a gene: 7. The CDR3 is CASTLTGLYNSPLHF. The CDR3 DNA reads as TGTGCCAGCACCCTGACAGGGCTTTATAATTCACCCCTCCACTTT.

The rearrangement uses TRBV10-3 and TRBJ1-5; TRBD1 matches 8 bases. Losses at the gene ends were 5 bases for V and 3 bases for J; bases not matched to a gene: 3. Germline values: CDR1 ENHRY, CDR2 SYGVKD. CDR3 size: 14 residues. CDR3: CAISRGQDNQPQHF. The DNA of the CDR3 is TGTGCCATCAGTCGGGGACAGGACAATCAGCCCCAGCATTTT.

J is TRBJ2-5 and V is TRBV5-1; no definite D call. Deletions cut 0 bases from V and 4 bases from J, with 7 bases between. CDR1 is SGHRS and CDR2 is YFSETQ in the germline V gene. The CDR3 loop spans 13 amino acids. The CDR3 coding sequence is TGCGCCAGCAGCTTGGGGTTGGGAGAGACCCAGTACTTC. This translates into CASSLGLGETQYF. The full variable domain, with the rest looked up from reference TRBV5-1 and TRBJ2-5, is KAGVTQTPRYLIKTRGQQVTLSCSPISGHRSVSWYQQTPGQGLQFLFEYFSETQRNKGNFPGRFSGRQFSNSRSEMNVSTLELGDSALYLCASSLGLGETQYFGPGTRLLVL.

The chain carries TRBV6-5 and TRBJ1-6; 9 bases agree with TRBD1. With 6 bases clipped from V and 14 bases from J, the junction kept 5 bases outside the gene matches. Germline CDR1 MNHEY, CDR2 SVGAGI. The CDR3 is 12 amino acids. The CDR3, as DNA: TGTGCCAGCAGAACAGGGGGCTGGGCCCTCCACTTT. It specifies CASRTGGWALHF.

CDR3 loop: CASSLWTGGSTTDTQYF. CDR3 DNA: TGTGCCAGCAGCTTGTGGACGGGCGGGAGTACCACAGATACGCAGTATTTT. The chain combines TRBV5-4 with TRBJ2-3; 7 bases fit TRBD2. V lost 1 base and J lost 2; bases outside the gene matches: 10. CDR1 and CDR2 from the germline V gene are SGHNT and YYREEE (reference sequence). The length of the CDR3 is 17 residues.